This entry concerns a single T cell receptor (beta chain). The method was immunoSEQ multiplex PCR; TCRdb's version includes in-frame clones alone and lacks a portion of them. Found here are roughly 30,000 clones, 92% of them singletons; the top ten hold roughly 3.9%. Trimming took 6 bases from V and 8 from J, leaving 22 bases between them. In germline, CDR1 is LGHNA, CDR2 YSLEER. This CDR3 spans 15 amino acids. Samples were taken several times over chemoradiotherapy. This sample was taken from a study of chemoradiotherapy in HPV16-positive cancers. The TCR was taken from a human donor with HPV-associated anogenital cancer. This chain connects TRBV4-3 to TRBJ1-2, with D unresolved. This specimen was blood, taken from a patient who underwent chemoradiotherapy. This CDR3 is CASRGGTSISWGYTF. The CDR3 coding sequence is TGCGCCAGCAGGGGAGGAACATCGATCTCATGGGGCTACACCTTC.